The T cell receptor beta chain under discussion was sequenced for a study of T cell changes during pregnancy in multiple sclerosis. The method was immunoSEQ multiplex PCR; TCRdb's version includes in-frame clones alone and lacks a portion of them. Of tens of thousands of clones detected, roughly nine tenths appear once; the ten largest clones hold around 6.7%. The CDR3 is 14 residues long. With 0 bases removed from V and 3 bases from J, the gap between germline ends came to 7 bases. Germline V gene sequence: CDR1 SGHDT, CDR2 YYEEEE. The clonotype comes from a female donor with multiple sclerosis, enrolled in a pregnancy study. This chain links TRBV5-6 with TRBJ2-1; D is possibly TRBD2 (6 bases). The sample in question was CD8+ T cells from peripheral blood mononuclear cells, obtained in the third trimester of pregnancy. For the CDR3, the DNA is TGTGCCAGCAGCTTGGAGGGACTCTACAATGAGCAGTTCTTC. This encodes CASSLEGLYNEQFF.